Shown below are 14 T cell receptor beta chains from a single sample sequenced in a study of blood T cell repertoires in COVID-19. Sequencing was performed with immunoSEQ multiplex PCR; in TCRdb, only in-frame clones are kept and a portion is missing. The sample shows about 160,000 clones, 70% to 85% of them seen only once. Input material: peripheral blood. These receptors all come from a woman in her 40s with COVID-19, enrolled during active disease.

Here the CDR3 DNA reads TGTGCCAGCTCAGCGACAGGATATAGCAATCAGCCCCAGCATTTT. This codes for CASSATGYSNQPQHF. The J gene is TRBJ1-5, the V gene TRBV18, with a possible D match to TRBD1 (6 bases). CDR3 length equals 15 residues. The germline CDR1 and CDR2 sequences are KGHSH and LQKENI. V was trimmed by 5 bases and J by 0 bases, leaving 11 bases between them.

The rearrangement uses TRBV28 and TRBJ2-2, with a weak D call TRBD1 (6 bases). The CDR3 runs 15 residues. The germline V and J ends were trimmed by 6 bases and 1 base, with 12 bases remaining between them. In germline, CDR1 is MDHEN, CDR2 SYDVKM. CDR3 DNA sequence: TGTGCCAGCAGCTACGGGACAAAGAACACCGGGGAGCTGTTTTTT. Translated: CASSYGTKNTGELFF.

The chain joins TRBV27 to TRBJ1-6; a possible D gene is TRBD1 (5 bases). CDR1 and CDR2 (germline): MNHEY, SMNVEV (reference sequence). V dropped 5 bases and J dropped 0 bases, with 23 bases sitting between them. The CDR3 sequence is 20 residues long. The chain's CDR3 is CASSLTPGPGITSYNSPLHF. DNA of the CDR3: TGTGCCAGCAGTCTAACCCCGGGCCCAGGGATAACCTCCTATAATTCACCCCTCCACTTT.

This clone was counted once. The J gene is TRBJ2-5, the V gene TRBV5-4, with 8 bases matching TRBD2. This CDR3 spans 12 amino acids. V lost 7 bases and J lost 7; bases outside the gene matches: 6. Germline V lookup: CDR1 SGHNT, CDR2 YYREEE (reference sequence). In DNA, the CDR3 is TGTGCCAGCTCGGGGGGGCCGGGGACCCAGTACTTC. It yields the protein CASSGGPGTQYF.

The CDR3 sequence is CSAEGALNTEAFF. As DNA, the CDR3 is TGCAGCGCTGAGGGGGCCTTGAACACTGAAGCTTTCTTT. This chain joins TRBV29-1 and TRBJ1-1, with TRBD1 matching 7 bases. This CDR3 spans 13 amino acids. The V gene's germline CDR1 is SQVTM and CDR2 ANQGSEA. With 7 bases clipped from V and 0 bases from J, the junction kept 5 bases outside the gene matches. Drawing the rest from reference TRBV29-1 and TRBJ1-1, the complete variable domain is SAVISQKPSRDICQRGTSLTIQCQVDSQVTMMFWYRQQPGQSLTLIATANQGSEATYESGFVIDKFPISRPNLTFSTLTVSNMSPEDSSIYLCSAEGALNTEAFFGQGTRLTVV.

Regarding this clone: Additional DNA sequences in this sample encode the identical CDR3. V is TRBV7-9 and J is TRBJ2-2; 11 bases fit TRBD2. This CDR3 contains 15 residues. The junction had 5 bases not matched to a gene; V was cut back by 6 bases and J by 5 bases. CDR1 SEHNR and CDR2 FQNEAQ come from the germline V gene (reference sequence). CDR3 residues: CASSSLAGGTGELFF. The CDR3 DNA reads TGTGCCAGCAGTTCGCTAGCGGGAGGAACCGGGGAGCTGTTTTTT.

On this clone: Other DNA variants within this sample encode the same CDR3. The J gene is TRBJ2-2, the V gene TRBV5-1; D unresolved. CDR1 and CDR2 (germline): SGHRS, YFSETQ. The CDR3 is made up of 13 amino acids. V lost 0 bases to trimming and J lost 4 bases, with 4 bases between them. CDR3 protein: CASSLASTGELFF. DNA for the CDR3: TGCGCCAGCAGCTTGGCGAGCACCGGGGAGCTGTTTTTT. The full variable domain, rest sourced from reference TRBV5-1 and TRBJ2-2, is KAGVTQTPRYLIKTRGQQVTLSCSPISGHRSVSWYQQTPGQGLQFLFEYFSETQRNKGNFPGRFSGRQFSNSRSEMNVSTLELGDSALYLCASSLASTGELFFGEGSRLTVL.

V usage is TRBV29-1 and J usage is TRBJ2-3; TRBD2 might be the D (5 bases). The germline V gene encodes CDR1 SQVTM and CDR2 ANQGSEA. CDR3 length equals 14 residues. The V and J ends lost 2 bases and 2 bases respectively, with 11 bases between them. The DNA for the CDR3 is TGCAGCGTTGAATTTCTAGCCCTCACAGATACGCAGTATTTT. Its protein product is CSVEFLALTDTQYF.

V and J are TRBV20-1 and TRBJ2-1, with TRBD2 matching 9 bases. Germline V gives CDR1 DFQATT, CDR2 SNEGSKA (reference sequence). V lost 3 bases, J lost 1 base, and 10 bases stayed unmatched. This CDR3 region has 17 residues. As DNA, the CDR3 is TGCAGTGCTAGTCTGGGGGGACTAGCAGATTCCTACAATGAGCAGTTCTTC. Its protein product is CSASLGGLADSYNEQFF.

The gene calls are TRBV2 and TRBJ2-7, with D maybe TRBD1 (5 bases). Germline CDR1 is SNHLY and CDR2 is FYNNEI. CDR3 length: 15 amino acids. Between the trimmed V and J ends, which lost 1 base and 7 bases, there was a span of 17 bases. CDR3 bases: TGTGCCAGCAGTGAAGGAAGCAGTAAGGGGCAGGAGCAGTACTTC. As protein: CASSEGSSKGQEQYF.

The chain recombines TRBV7-9 with TRBJ2-5; no definite D call. This CDR3 spans 14 amino acids. V lost 2 bases and J 2 bases, leaving 9 bases between the germline ends. The germline V gene encodes CDR1 SEHNR and CDR2 FQNEAQ (reference sequence). The CDR3: CASSLLASQETQYF. CDR3 in DNA: TGTGCCAGCAGCTTACTGGCCAGTCAAGAGACCCAGTACTTC. Combining the CDR3 with reference TRBV7-9 and TRBJ2-5 gives the whole variable domain DTGVSQNPRHKITKRGQNVTFRCDPISEHNRLYWYRQTLGQGPEFLTYFQNEAQLEKSRLLSDRFSAERPKGSFSTLEIQRTEQGDSAMYLCASSLLASQETQYFGPGTRLLVL.

This chain connects TRBV10-3 to TRBJ2-7; possible D gene TRBD2, 7 bases. This CDR3 has 14 amino acids. V dropped 3 bases and J dropped 2 bases, with 11 bases sitting between them. CDR1 is ENHRY, CDR2 SYGVKD, per germline. This chain's CDR3 is CAISEGEGAYEQYF. CDR3 nucleotide sequence: TGTGCCATCAGTGAAGGGGAGGGGGCCTACGAGCAGTACTTC.

The rearrangement links TRBV2 to TRBJ2-1; TRBD1 might be the D (6 bases). The CDR3 has 13 amino acids. V was pared by 2 bases and J by 10 bases, with 12 bases between. Germline assignment: CDR1 SNHLY and CDR2 FYNNEI. The CDR3 reads CASSEREGTEQFF. CDR3 in DNA: TGTGCCAGCAGTGAAAGGGAAGGGACAGAGCAGTTCTTC.

This clone has just one count. The V call is TRBV6-5, the J call TRBJ1-5; possibly TRBD1 for D (6 bases). CDR3 size: 13 residues. CDR1 is MNHEY, CDR2 SVGAGI, per germline. Trimming shortened V by 2 bases and J by 4 bases, and 6 bases separated the two germline ends. The CDR3 DNA sequence: TGTGCCAGCAGTTACAGGGGGAATCAGCCCCAGCATTTT. Its protein is CASSYRGNQPQHF.